These 32 T cell receptor beta chains share one sample of origin, sequenced in a study of blood T cell repertoires in COVID-19. Assay: immunoSEQ multiplex PCR; the TCRdb copy retains only in-frame clones and omits some. Among roughly 45,000 clones listed, approximately 87% were seen once. What was sequenced was peripheral blood. The origin of the receptors is a human donor in a cohort sampled during active COVID-19.

The chain joins TRBV14 to TRBJ2-5; 7 positions agree with TRBD2. The CDR3 is 15 amino acids. The germline gives CDR1 SGHDN, CDR2 FVKESK. With 4 bases clipped from V and 1 base from J, the junction kept 6 bases outside the gene matches. The CDR3 sequence is CASSLGLGLQETQYF. Here the CDR3 DNA reads TGTGCCAGCAGCCTAGGACTAGGCCTCCAAGAGACCCAGTACTTC.

The genes are TRBV4-1 and TRBJ2-7; 7 nucleotides agree with TRBD1. The J segment lost 3 bases and the V segment lost 0 bases, leaving 5 bases of the junction unmatched. The germline V gene has CDR1 MGHRA and CDR2 YSYEKL. CDR3 size: 15 residues. The CDR3 bases are TGCGCCAGCAGCCAAGAACGGACAGGTGGCTACGAGCAGTACTTC. Protein product: CASSQERTGGYEQYF.

The rearrangement joins TRBV5-4 to TRBJ2-7; TRBD1 agrees at 9 bases. V was clipped by 4 bases and J by 5 bases; unmatched bases: 7. The CDR3 covers 14 residues. Germline V gene sequence: CDR1 SGHNT, CDR2 YYREEE (reference sequence). CDR3 bases: TGTGCCAGCAGCGGAGGACAGGGGTCGGACGAGCAGTACTTC. Translation gives CASSGGQGSDEQYF.

This clone appeared once. V and J are TRBV5-6 and TRBJ1-2, with D tentatively TRBD1 (5 bases). The CDR3 consists of 14 residues. Germline values: CDR1 SGHDT, CDR2 YYEEEE. Trimming removed 0 bases at V and 4 bases at J, with 10 bases between. CDR3 nucleotides: TGTGCCAGCAGCTTGGGACAGACTAGCTATGGCTACACCTTC. This encodes CASSLGQTSYGYTF.

This chain uses TRBV12-3 or TRBV12-4 with TRBJ1-2, with D unresolved. The CDR3 extends over 13 amino acids. Between the trimmed V and J ends, which lost 3 bases and 5 bases, there was a span of 10 bases. CDR3 DNA: TGTGCCAGCAGTTTTTTGATGAGATATGGCTACACCTTC. Protein sequence: CASSFLMRYGYTF.

Here the CDR3 reads CASSLESGYSYEQYF. Written as DNA, the CDR3 is TGTGCCAGCAGCTTAGAGAGCGGCTACTCCTACGAGCAGTACTTC. The rearrangement joins TRBV11-2 to TRBJ2-7; TRBD2 is a possible D gene (5 bases). CDR3 length: 15 amino acids. V was trimmed by 0 bases and J by 0 bases, leaving 9 bases between them. Germline CDR1 SGHAT, CDR2 FQNNGV. The whole variable domain, remainder taken from reference TRBV11-2 and TRBJ2-7, is EAGVAQSPRYKIIEKRQSVAFWCNPISGHATLYWYQQILGQGPKLLIQFQNNGVVDDSQLPKDRFSAERLKGVDSTLKIQPAKLEDSAVYLCASSLESGYSYEQYFGPGTRLTVT.

This sequence joins TRBV7-9 and TRBJ2-7, with TRBD1 matching over 7 bases. V was clipped by 1 base and J by 6 bases; unmatched bases: 3. This CDR3 region has 13 residues. The germline V gene encodes CDR1 SEHNR and CDR2 FQNEAQ (reference sequence). Here the CDR3 reads CASSLVRGPEQYF. CDR3 DNA: TGTGCCAGCAGCTTAGTTAGGGGGCCCGAGCAGTACTTC.

J is TRBJ2-3 and V is TRBV13, with 10 bases matching TRBD2. This CDR3 is 15 amino acids long. Trimming at V came to 2 bases and at J to 5 bases, leaving 4 bases not matched to a gene. From germline, CDR1 is PRHDT and CDR2 FYEKMQ (reference sequence). The CDR3 reads CASSLPSGGLDTQYF. In nucleotides, the CDR3 is TGTGCCAGCAGCTTACCTAGCGGGGGATTAGATACGCAGTATTTT.

The genes are TRBV7-9 and TRBJ2-2, with D possibly matching TRBD1 (6 bases). Per germline, CDR1 SEHNR and CDR2 FQNEAQ (reference sequence). This CDR3 comprises 15 residues. With 1 base removed from V and 6 bases from J, the gap between germline ends came to 12 bases. Written as DNA, the CDR3 is TGTGCCAGCAGCTTAGGGTTCCAGGGGCCCGGGGAGCTGTTTTTT. This codes for CASSLGFQGPGELFF.

The rearrangement joins TRBV5-6 to TRBJ2-1; TRBD2 agrees at 9 bases. This CDR3 region has 16 residues. Germline values: CDR1 SGHDT, CDR2 YYEEEE. Trimming cost V 2 bases and J 4 bases; bases outside gene matches: 7. CDR3 amino acids: CASSLGAGGAYNEQFF. The CDR3 nucleotides read TGTGCCAGCAGCTTAGGAGCGGGGGGCGCGTACAATGAGCAGTTCTTC.

The chain carries TRBV7-9 and TRBJ2-7, with unresolved D. Germline V gene sequence: CDR1 SEHNR, CDR2 FQNEAQ (reference sequence). The CDR3 consists of 13 residues. V was shortened by 5 bases and J by 6 bases, with 14 bases between the two germline ends. The CDR3, as DNA: TGTGCCAGCAGCCCTCACTTAATTTCCGAGCAGTACTTC. This gives the protein CASSPHLISEQYF.

The chain carries TRBV6-2 or TRBV6-3 and TRBJ2-3, with unresolved D. Trimming pared 5 bases from V and 5 bases from J, leaving 20 bases between. This CDR3 has 16 residues. Looked up from germline, CDR1 is MNHEY and CDR2 is SVGEGT. The CDR3: CASSGFVAAAGDTQYF. The CDR3 nucleotides are TGTGCCAGCAGTGGGTTCGTTGCTGCGGCTGGAGATACGCAGTATTTT.

In its sample, this clone was seen once. The chain links TRBV28 to TRBJ1-1; perhaps TRBD1 as D (6 bases). Germline V CDR1 and CDR2: MDHEN, SYDVKM. Trimming removed 6 bases at V and 9 bases at J, with 14 bases between. This CDR3 contains 12 residues. The CDR3 region is CASSREGGKAFF. Here the CDR3 DNA reads TGTGCCAGCAGCCGCGAGGGGGGGAAAGCTTTCTTT.

The CDR3 sequence is CASSQDDRLGSGNTIYF. CDR3 in DNA: TGTGCCAGCAGCCAAGATGACAGGCTGGGCTCTGGAAACACCATATATTTT. The chain joins TRBV14 to TRBJ1-3; D is possibly TRBD1 (6 bases). Germline CDR1 reads SGHDN; CDR2 reads FVKESK. The CDR3 consists of 17 residues. Deletions cut 0 bases from V and 0 bases from J, with 12 bases between.

The rearrangement uses TRBV4-1 and TRBJ2-6, with 9 bases fitting TRBD1. The V gene end was trimmed by 0 bases and the J gene end by 2 bases; junction bases not matched to a gene: 8. The germline V gene has CDR1 MGHRA and CDR2 YSYEKL. The CDR3 has 19 residues. The CDR3 sequence: CASSQEPGQGLTGANVLTF. CDR3 nucleotide sequence: TGCGCCAGCAGCCAAGAACCGGGACAGGGCCTAACTGGGGCCAACGTCCTGACTTTC.

The V gene is TRBV5-4, the J gene TRBJ2-2; 10 nucleotides align to TRBD1. Germline V gene lookup returns CDR1 SGHNT and CDR2 YYREEE (reference sequence). V gave up 1 base and J gave up 3 bases; unmatched junction bases: 3. The CDR3 consists of 16 residues. In nucleotides, the CDR3 is TGTGCCAGCAGCTTGTGGGGGACAGGGGACACCGGGGAGCTGTTTTTT. Its translation: CASSLWGTGDTGELFF. Based on the CDR3 plus reference TRBV5-4 and TRBJ2-2, the full variable domain is ETGVTQSPTHLIKTRGQQVTLRCSSQSGHNTVSWYQQALGQGPQFIFQYYREEENGRGNFPPRFSGLQFPNYSSELNVNALELDDSALYLCASSLWGTGDTGELFFGEGSRLTVL.

The chain links TRBV30 to TRBJ1-1; D is ambiguous. The germline CDR1 and CDR2 sequences are GTSNPN and SVGIG (reference sequence). This CDR3 has 13 amino acids. Trimming took off 3 bases at V and 0 bases at J, with 8 bases between the two ends. The CDR3 reads CAWRSVMNTEAFF. The DNA of the CDR3 is TGTGCCTGGAGGTCCGTAATGAACACTGAAGCTTTCTTT.

The V call is TRBV2, the J call TRBJ1-4; a weak D match, TRBD1 (6 bases). CDR3 length: 16 amino acids. The germline V and J ends were trimmed by 6 bases and 1 base, with 15 bases remaining between them. Germline CDR1 is SNHLY and CDR2 is FYNNEI. For the CDR3, the DNA is TGTGCCAGCAGACGACGGGGGGCTCGAACTAATGAAAAACTGTTTTTT. Translated, it gives CASRRRGARTNEKLFF.

CDR3 nucleotides: TGTGCCAGCAGCTTGGGTGTCACAGAGTTGAACACTGAAGCTTTCTTT. As protein: CASSLGVTELNTEAFF. The chain combines TRBV7-9 with TRBJ1-1; unclear D gene. Per germline, CDR1 SEHNR and CDR2 FQNEAQ (reference sequence). There are 16 residues in the CDR3. Trimming took off 3 bases at V and 0 bases at J, with 14 bases between the two ends.

The sample holds one count of this clone. This chain connects TRBV24-1 to TRBJ2-3; TRBD1 aligns across 8 bases. The CDR3 has 17 amino acids. J gave up 1 base and V 4 bases, and 9 bases lay outside the gene matches. Germline lookup yields CDR1 KGHDR and CDR2 SFDVKD. In nucleotides, the CDR3 is TGTGCCACCAGTGACCGAACAGGGGGGAGCCGCACAGATACGCAGTATTTT. Its translation is CATSDRTGGSRTDTQYF.

This chain connects TRBV5-1 to TRBJ2-7; D remains unclear. The CDR3 is made up of 13 amino acids. Trimming removed 0 bases at V and 4 bases at J, with 8 bases between. Germline V gives CDR1 SGHRS, CDR2 YFSETQ. CDR3 sequence reads: CASSLASPYEQYF. DNA for the CDR3: TGCGCCAGCAGCTTGGCCAGTCCTTACGAGCAGTACTTC. The whole variable domain, remainder taken from reference TRBV5-1 and TRBJ2-7, is KAGVTQTPRYLIKTRGQQVTLSCSPISGHRSVSWYQQTPGQGLQFLFEYFSETQRNKGNFPGRFSGRQFSNSRSEMNVSTLELGDSALYLCASSLASPYEQYFGPGTRLTVT.

The chain carries TRBV3-1 (or the pseudogene TRBV3-2) and TRBJ2-5, with 14 bases fitting TRBD2. In germline, CDR1 is LGHDT, CDR2 YNNKEL (reference sequence). This CDR3 has 17 residues. With 4 bases clipped from V and 0 bases from J, the junction kept 4 bases outside the gene matches. The CDR3 is CASSPWTSGGNQETQYF. The CDR3 coding sequence is TGTGCCAGCAGCCCCTGGACTAGCGGGGGGAACCAAGAGACCCAGTACTTC.

V is TRBV29-1 and J is TRBJ2-5; 11 nucleotides agree with TRBD1. Trimming cost V 7 bases and J 4 bases; bases outside gene matches: 2. CDR3 length equals 12 residues. The germline V gene encodes CDR1 SQVTM and CDR2 ANQGSEA. The CDR3 region is CSGTGGTETQYF. CDR3 DNA: TGCAGCGGGACAGGGGGCACAGAGACCCAGTACTTC.

The chain is built from TRBV18 and TRBJ1-5, with TRBD1 matching over 10 bases. V dropped 2 bases and J dropped 7; count of bases not matched to a gene: 2. The germline gives CDR1 KGHSH, CDR2 LQKENI. The CDR3 totals 14 residues. CDR3 coding DNA: TGTGCCAGCTCACCAGGGACAGGGGTCCAGCCCCAGCATTTT. Its protein product is CASSPGTGVQPQHF.

The gene calls are TRBV19 and TRBJ2-2, with 7 nucleotides matching TRBD2. The V gene end was trimmed by 7 bases and the J gene end by 4 bases; junction bases not matched to a gene: 6. Germline-derived CDR1 and CDR2 are LNHDA and SQIVND (reference sequence). The CDR3 covers 14 residues. Here the CDR3 DNA reads TGTGCCAGTACGGCGGCGGGGGTCACCGGGGAGCTGTTTTTT. It encodes CASTAAGVTGELFF. The whole variable domain, filled in from reference TRBV19 and TRBJ2-2, reads DGGITQSPKYLFRKEGQNVTLSCEQNLNHDAMYWYRQDPGQGLRLIYYSQIVNDFQKGDIAEGYSVSREKKESFPLTVTSAQKNPTAFYLCASTAAGVTGELFFGEGSRLTVL.

This chain links TRBV27 with TRBJ2-7, with 8 bases identical to TRBD1. Looked up from germline, CDR1 is MNHEY and CDR2 is SMNVEV (reference sequence). The CDR3 is made up of 15 amino acids. With 3 bases clipped from V and 6 bases from J, the junction kept 10 bases outside the gene matches. CDR3 in DNA: TGTGCCAGCAGTTTCCGCTTCAGGGGGCCAGGCGAGCAGTACTTC. Translation gives CASSFRFRGPGEQYF.

The gene calls are TRBV7-2 and TRBJ1-2; a weak D match, TRBD1 (5 bases). V was trimmed by 2 bases and J by 4 bases, leaving 14 bases between them. Germline lookup yields CDR1 SGHTA and CDR2 FQGNSA. This CDR3 comprises 15 residues. The CDR3: CASSLHKGATYGYTF. CDR3 in DNA: TGTGCCAGCAGCTTACACAAAGGGGCCACCTATGGCTACACCTTC.

The rearrangement links TRBV5-1 to TRBJ1-3; 7 nucleotides align to TRBD1. V lost 4 bases, J lost 3 bases, and 7 bases stayed unmatched. This CDR3 is 15 amino acids long. Germline loops: CDR1 SGHRS, CDR2 YFSETQ. This CDR3 reads CASSQRQGFGNTIYF. The CDR3 DNA sequence: TGCGCCAGCAGCCAAAGACAGGGTTTTGGAAACACCATATATTTT.

Points on this clone: The sample has other DNA sequences that encode this CDR3 too. The chain carries TRBV7-9 and TRBJ1-5; D gene ambiguous. V shed 3 bases and J shed 0 bases, with 3 bases lying between them. The length of the CDR3 is 13 residues. Germline CDR1 SEHNR, CDR2 FQNEAQ (reference sequence). The CDR3 spells CASSFYSNQPQHF. DNA of the CDR3: TGTGCCAGCAGCTTCTATAGCAATCAGCCCCAGCATTTT.

The gene calls are TRBV19 and TRBJ2-7, with TRBD1 identical over 10 bases. J gave up 6 bases and V 4 bases, and 9 bases lay outside the gene matches. This CDR3 is built from 15 residues. Germline CDR1 and CDR2: LNHDA and SQIVND (reference sequence). Here the CDR3 DNA reads TGTGCCAGTAGTACGGGACAGGGGATATCGGGCGAGCAGTACTTC. This gives the protein CASSTGQGISGEQYF.

The V and J genes are TRBV7-2 and TRBJ1-2; D is perhaps TRBD1 (5 bases). Germline V gene data show CDR1 as SGHTA and CDR2 as FQGNSA. V lost 3 bases to trimming and J lost 2 bases, with 16 bases between them. CDR3 length: 16 residues. The CDR3 loop is CASSLEPTAGNYGYTF. For the CDR3, the DNA is TGTGCCAGCAGCTTGGAACCTACGGCAGGGAACTATGGCTACACCTTC.

This rearrangement joins TRBV7-8 to TRBJ2-7; 11 bases line up with TRBD2. With V trimmed by 3 bases and J by 2 bases, 6 bases remained unmatched. The germline CDR1 and CDR2 sequences are SGHVS and FQNEAQ. The CDR3 runs 16 residues. The CDR3 loop is CASSLAGTSGAYEQYF. The DNA of the CDR3 is TGTGCCAGCAGCTTGGCCGGGACTAGCGGAGCCTACGAGCAGTACTTC.